This T cell receptor beta chain was found in a study of regulatory T cells in long-lasting Graves disease. Study-wide results and caveats: Patients with persistent Graves' had lower TCR diversity than newly diagnosed patients. TRBV28, TRBJ1-2 and TRBJ2-5 emerged as the favored segments in persistent disease.

Described time point: persistent/refractory GD, antithyroid drugs over 5 years with positive TRAb. The TCR library was prepared using RNA isolated from PBMCs. Trimming removed 4 bases at V and 6 bases at J, with 17 bases between. This CDR3 has 15 amino acids. Germline-derived CDR1 and CDR2 are SGHRS and YFSETQ. Arm-PCR of CDR3 regions and iRepertoire HTBI primers were used to build TCR beta libraries. Original handling: Detected in the samples were about 60 TRBV and over 11 TRBJ segments. TCRdb passed the multiplex PCR reads through MiXCR, listing each CDR3 protein once. The V and J calls here are based on TCRdb, not the publication. The data show 350,000 to 450,000 distinct CDR3 sequences, under 25% seen once. As regards this clonotype: The antigen is unknown.

The sequence was collected from a female donor with Graves disease. The chain is built from TRBV5-1 and TRBJ2-1, with D maybe TRBD2 (7 bases). Specimen: peripheral blood mononuclear cells (PBMCs), collected when the disease was refractory, from a patient treated with antithyroid drugs. The chain's CDR3 is CASSRGGLATNEQFF. The CDR3 DNA reads as TGCGCCAGCAGCAGGGGGGGTCTCGCCACCAATGAGCAGTTCTTC.